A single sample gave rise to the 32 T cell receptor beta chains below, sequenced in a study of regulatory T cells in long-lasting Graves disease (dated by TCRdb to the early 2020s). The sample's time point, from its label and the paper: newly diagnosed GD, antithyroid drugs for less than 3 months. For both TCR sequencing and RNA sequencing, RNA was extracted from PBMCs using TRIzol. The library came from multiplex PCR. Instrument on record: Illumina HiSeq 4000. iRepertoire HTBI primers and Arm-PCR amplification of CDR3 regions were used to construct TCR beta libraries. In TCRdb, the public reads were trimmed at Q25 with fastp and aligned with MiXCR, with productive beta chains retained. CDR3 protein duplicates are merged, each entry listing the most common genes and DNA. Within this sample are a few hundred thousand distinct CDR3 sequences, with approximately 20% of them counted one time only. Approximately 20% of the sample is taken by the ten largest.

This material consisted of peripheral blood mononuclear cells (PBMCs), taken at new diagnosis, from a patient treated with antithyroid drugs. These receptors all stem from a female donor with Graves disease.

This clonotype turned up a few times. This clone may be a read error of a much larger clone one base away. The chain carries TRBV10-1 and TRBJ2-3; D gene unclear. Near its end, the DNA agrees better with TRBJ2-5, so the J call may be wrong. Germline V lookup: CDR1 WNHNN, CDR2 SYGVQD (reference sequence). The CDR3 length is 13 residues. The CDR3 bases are TGCGCCAGCAGTGACACCGGTAAAGAGTCCCAGTACTTC. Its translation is CASSDTGKESQYF.

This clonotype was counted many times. The CDR3: CSARDDGGQETQYF. Written as DNA, the CDR3 is TGCAGTGCTAGAGATGATGGCGGGCAAGAGACCCAGTACTTC. The V and J genes are TRBV20-1 and TRBJ2-5, with TRBD2 as a possible D gene (5 bases). Germline CDR1 is DFQATT and CDR2 is SNEGSKA (reference sequence). The V and J ends lost 0 bases and 2 bases respectively, with 10 bases between them. This CDR3 comprises 14 residues.

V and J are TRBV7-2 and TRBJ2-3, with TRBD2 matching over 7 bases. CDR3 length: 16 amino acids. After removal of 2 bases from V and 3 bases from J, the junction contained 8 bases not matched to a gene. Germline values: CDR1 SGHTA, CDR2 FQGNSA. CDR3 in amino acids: CASSLTSQRGTDTQYF. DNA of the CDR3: TGTGCCAGCAGCTTAACGTCCCAGCGGGGTACAGATACGCAGTATTTT.

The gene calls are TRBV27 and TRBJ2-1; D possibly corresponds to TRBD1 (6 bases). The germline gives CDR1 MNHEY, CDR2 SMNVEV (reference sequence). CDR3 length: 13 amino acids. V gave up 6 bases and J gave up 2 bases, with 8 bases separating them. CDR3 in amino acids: CASRTGTYNEQFF. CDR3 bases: TGTGCCAGCAGAACAGGGACCTACAATGAGCAGTTCTTC.

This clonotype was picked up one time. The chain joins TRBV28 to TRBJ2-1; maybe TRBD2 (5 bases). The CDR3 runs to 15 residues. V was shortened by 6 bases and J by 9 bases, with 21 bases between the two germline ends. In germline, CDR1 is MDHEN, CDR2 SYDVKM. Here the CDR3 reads CASRHLGRLALEQFF. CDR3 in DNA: TGTGCCAGCAGGCACCTAGGTCGGCTAGCACTTGAGCAGTTCTTC.

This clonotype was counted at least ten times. The CDR3 coding sequence is TGTGCCAGCAGTAGCGCGGCCTCCTACGAGCAGTACTTC. Translating gives CASSSAASYEQYF. The chain has TRBV28 and TRBJ2-7; no reliable D call. Looked up from germline, CDR1 is MDHEN and CDR2 is SYDVKM. Trimming shortened V by 5 bases and J by 0 bases, and 8 bases separated the two germline ends. CDR3 length: 13 residues.

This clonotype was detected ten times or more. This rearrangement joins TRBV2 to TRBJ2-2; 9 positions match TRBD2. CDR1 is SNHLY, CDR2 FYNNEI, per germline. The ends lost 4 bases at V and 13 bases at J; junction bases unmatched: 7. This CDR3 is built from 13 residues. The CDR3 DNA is TGTGCCAGCAGTGTGGCTAGCGGGATGGGGCTGTTTTTT. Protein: CASSVASGMGLFF.

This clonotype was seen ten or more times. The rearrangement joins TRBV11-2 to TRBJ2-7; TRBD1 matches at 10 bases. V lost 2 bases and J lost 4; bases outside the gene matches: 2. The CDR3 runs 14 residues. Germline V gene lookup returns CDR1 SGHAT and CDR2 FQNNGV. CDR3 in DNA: TGTGCCAGCAGCTTAAGACAGGGGGCTTACGAGCAGTACTTC. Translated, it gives CASSLRQGAYEQYF.

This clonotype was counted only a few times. The CDR3 sequence: CASSRTTLAQYF. The DNA for the CDR3 is TGCGCCAGCAGCCGGACTACCCTAGCGCAGTATTTT. The chain has TRBV10-2 and TRBJ2-3, with D perhaps TRBD2 (6 bases). The CDR3 contains 12 residues. Deletions cut 6 bases from V and 10 bases from J, with 14 bases between. The germline V gene has CDR1 WSHSY and CDR2 SAAADI.

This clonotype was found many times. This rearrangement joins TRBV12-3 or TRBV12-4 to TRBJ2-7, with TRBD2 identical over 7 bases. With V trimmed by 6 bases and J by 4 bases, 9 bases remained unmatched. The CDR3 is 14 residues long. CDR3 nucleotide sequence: TGTGCCAGCAGACCCCCGGGACTACGTTACGAGCAGTACTTC. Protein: CASRPPGLRYEQYF.

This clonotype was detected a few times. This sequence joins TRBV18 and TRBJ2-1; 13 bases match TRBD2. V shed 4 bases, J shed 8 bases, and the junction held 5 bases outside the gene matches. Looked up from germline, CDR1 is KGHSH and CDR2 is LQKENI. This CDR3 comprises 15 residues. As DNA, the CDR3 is TGTGCCAGCTCACGGACTAGCGGGAGTAAAGATGAGCAGTTCTTC. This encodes CASSRTSGSKDEQFF.

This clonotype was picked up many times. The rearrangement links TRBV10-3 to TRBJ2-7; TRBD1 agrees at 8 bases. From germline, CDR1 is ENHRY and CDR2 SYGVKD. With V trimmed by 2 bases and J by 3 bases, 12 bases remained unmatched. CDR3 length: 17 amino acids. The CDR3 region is CAISEGRGRLSGYEQYF. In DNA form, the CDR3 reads TGTGCCATCAGTGAGGGCAGGGGGCGCCTATCCGGCTACGAGCAGTACTTC.

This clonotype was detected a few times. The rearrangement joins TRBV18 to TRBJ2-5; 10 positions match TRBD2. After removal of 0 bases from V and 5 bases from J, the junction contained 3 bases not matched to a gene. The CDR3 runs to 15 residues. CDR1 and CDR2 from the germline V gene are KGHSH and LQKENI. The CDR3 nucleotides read TGTGCCAGCTCACCACCGAGGACTAGCGGTGAGACCCAGTACTTC. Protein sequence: CASSPPRTSGETQYF.

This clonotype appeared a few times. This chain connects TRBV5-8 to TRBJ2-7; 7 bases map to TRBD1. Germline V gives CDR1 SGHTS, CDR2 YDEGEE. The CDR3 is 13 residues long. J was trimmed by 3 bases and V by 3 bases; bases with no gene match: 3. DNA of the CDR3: TGTGCCAGCAGCTCTGGACAGGTCTACGAGCAGTACTTC. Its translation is CASSSGQVYEQYF.

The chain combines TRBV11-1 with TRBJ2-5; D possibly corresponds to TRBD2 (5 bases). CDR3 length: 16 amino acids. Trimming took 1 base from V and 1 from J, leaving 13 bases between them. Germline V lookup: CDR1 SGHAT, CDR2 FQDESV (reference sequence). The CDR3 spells CASSLDRWGVQETQYF. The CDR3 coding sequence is TGTGCCAGCAGCTTAGACCGGTGGGGAGTCCAAGAGACCCAGTACTTC.

The CDR3 region has the DNA TGTGCCAGCAGTGGGTCTAGCAATCAGCCCCAGCATTTT. Its translation is CASSGSSNQPQHF. The chain employs TRBV2 and TRBJ1-5; D gene uncertain. Trimming stripped 4 bases from V and 0 bases from J, with 4 bases between. The length of the CDR3 is 13 residues. Germline V gene sequence: CDR1 SNHLY, CDR2 FYNNEI.

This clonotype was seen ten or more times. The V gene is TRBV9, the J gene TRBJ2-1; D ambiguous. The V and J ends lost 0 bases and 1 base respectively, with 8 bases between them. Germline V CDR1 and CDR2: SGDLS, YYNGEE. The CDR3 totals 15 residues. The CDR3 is CASSVDGVSYNEQFF. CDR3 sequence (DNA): TGTGCCAGCAGCGTAGACGGAGTATCCTACAATGAGCAGTTCTTC.

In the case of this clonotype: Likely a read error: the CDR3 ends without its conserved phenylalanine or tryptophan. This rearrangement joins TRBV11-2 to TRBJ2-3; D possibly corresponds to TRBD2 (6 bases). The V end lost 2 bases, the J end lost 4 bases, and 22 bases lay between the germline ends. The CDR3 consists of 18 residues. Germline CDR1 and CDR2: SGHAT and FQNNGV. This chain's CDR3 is CASSLKPSVRAPPDTQYV. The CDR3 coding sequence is TGTGCCAGCAGCTTAAAGCCTAGCGTGAGGGCCCCCCCAGATACGCAGTATGTT.

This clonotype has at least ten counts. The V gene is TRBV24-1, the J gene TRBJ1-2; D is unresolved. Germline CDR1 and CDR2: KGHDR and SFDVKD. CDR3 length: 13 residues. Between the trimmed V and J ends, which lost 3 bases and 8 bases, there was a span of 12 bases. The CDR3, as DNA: TGTGCCACCAGTGATAGCTGGACGGACGGCTACACCTTC. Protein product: CATSDSWTDGYTF.

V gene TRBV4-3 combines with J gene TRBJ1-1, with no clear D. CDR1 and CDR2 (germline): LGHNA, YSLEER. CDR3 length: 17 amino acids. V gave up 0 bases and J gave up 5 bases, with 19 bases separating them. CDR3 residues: CASSQDSVGGWMTEAFF. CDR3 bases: TGCGCCAGCAGCCAAGATTCGGTGGGCGGCTGGATGACTGAAGCTTTCTTT.

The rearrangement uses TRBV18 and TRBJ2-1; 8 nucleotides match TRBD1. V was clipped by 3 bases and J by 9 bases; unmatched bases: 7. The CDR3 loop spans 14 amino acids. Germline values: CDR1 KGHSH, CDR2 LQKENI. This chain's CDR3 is CASSPGTGRGEQFF. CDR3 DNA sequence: TGTGCCAGCTCACCCGGGACAGGCCGAGGTGAGCAGTTCTTC.

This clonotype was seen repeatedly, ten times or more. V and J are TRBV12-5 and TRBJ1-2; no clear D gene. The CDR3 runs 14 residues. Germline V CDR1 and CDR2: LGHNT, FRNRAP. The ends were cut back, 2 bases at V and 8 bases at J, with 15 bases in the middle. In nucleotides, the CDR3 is TGTGCTAGTGGTTTGAGCCACAAGCGTAGCGGCTACACCTTC. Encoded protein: CASGLSHKRSGYTF.

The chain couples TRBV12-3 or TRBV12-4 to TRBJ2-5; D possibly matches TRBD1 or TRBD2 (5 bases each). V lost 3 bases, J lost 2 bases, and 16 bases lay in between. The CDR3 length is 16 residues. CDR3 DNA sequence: TGTGCCAGCAGTTTCTTCCCCAGGGAGCCACAAGAGACCCAGTACTTC. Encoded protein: CASSFFPREPQETQYF.

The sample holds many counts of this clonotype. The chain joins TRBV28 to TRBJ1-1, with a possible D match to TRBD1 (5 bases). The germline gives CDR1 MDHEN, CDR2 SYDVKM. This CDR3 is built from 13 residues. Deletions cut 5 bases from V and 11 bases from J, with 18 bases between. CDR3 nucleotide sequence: TGTGCCAGCAGTGCGGGAGCCGACAGTGCGGCTTTCTTT. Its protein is CASSAGADSAAFF.

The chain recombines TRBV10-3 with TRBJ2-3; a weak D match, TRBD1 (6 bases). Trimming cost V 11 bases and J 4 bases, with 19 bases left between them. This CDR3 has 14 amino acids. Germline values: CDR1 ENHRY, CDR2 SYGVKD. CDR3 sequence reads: CASTSGVEADTQYF. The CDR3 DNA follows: TGTGCCTCTACATCAGGGGTGGAGGCAGATACGCAGTATTTT.

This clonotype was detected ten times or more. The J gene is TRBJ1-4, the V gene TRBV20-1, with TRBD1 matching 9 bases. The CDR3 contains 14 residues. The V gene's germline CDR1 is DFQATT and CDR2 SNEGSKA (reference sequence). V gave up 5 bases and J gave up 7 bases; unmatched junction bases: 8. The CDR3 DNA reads TGCAGTGCTGGGGACAGGGCTTCGGGTGAAAAACTGTTTTTT. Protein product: CSAGDRASGEKLFF.

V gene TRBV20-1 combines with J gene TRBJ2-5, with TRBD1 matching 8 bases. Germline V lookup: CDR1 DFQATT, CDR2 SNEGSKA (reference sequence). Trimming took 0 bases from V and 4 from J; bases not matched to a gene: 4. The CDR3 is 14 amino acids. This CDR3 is CSARDRTGGETQYF. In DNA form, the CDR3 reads TGCAGTGCTAGAGATCGAACAGGGGGAGAGACCCAGTACTTC.

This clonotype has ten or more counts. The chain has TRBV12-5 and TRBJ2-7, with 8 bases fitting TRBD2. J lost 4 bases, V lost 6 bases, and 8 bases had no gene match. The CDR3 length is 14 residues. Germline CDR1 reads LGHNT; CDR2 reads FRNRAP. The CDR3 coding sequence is TGTGCTAGTGGGCCGGGGGGGCCACAATACGAGCAGTACTTC. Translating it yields CASGPGGPQYEQYF.

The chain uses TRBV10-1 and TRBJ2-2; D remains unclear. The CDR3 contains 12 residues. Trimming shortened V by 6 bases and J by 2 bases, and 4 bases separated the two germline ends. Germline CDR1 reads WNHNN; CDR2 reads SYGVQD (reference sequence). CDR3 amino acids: CASRHNTGELFF. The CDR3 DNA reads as TGCGCCAGCAGACACAACACCGGGGAGCTGTTTTTT.

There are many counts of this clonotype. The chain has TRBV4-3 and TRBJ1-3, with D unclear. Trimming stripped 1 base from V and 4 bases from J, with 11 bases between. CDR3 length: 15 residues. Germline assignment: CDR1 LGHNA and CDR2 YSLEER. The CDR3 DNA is TGCGCCAGCAGCCAAGGCCCCGTTCCCGGAAACACCATATATTTT. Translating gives CASSQGPVPGNTIYF.

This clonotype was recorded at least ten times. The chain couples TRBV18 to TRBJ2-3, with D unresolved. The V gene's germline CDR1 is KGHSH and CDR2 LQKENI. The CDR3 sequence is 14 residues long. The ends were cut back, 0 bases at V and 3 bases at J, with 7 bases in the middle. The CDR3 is CASSPPIGTDTQYF. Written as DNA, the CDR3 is TGTGCCAGCTCACCACCGATAGGGACAGATACGCAGTATTTT.

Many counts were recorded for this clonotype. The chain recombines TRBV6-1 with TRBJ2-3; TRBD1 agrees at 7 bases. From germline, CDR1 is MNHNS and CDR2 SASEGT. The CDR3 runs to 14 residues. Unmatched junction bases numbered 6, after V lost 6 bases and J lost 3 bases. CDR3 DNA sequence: TGTGCCAGCAGGCCGGGACAGCGAACAGATACGCAGTATTTT. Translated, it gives CASRPGQRTDTQYF.